This T cell receptor (beta chain) was sequenced for a study of blood T cell repertoires in COVID-19 (dated by TCRdb to between 2020 and 2021). About the study as a whole: The collaborator samples originated in the United States, Italy and Spain and spanned the acute and convalescent phases of COVID-19. Subjects who had been exposed to COVID-19, were actively infected with it, or had recovered from it provided the deeply sampled blood TCRbeta repertoires that made up the dataset. The repertoires were released in a freely available public database intended as a resource for research on the immune response to SARS-CoV-2. The samples were drawn from the first 160 participants of the ongoing ImmuneRACE study and from 1,254 subjects provided by 6 global collaborators. Where available, HLA class I and class II types were obtained from metadata supplied by the sample provider rather than from assay-based typing. Nearly every sample came with metadata listing a de-identified subject ID, COVID-19 status, age in years and sex. The prospective study material was composed of cDNA or gDNA derived from T cells, B-cell-depleted T cells, or PBMCs.

The collaborating institutions used their own protocols to collect whole blood in K2EDTA tubes. For TCRbeta analysis, collaborators shipped samples as frozen whole blood, isolated PBMCs, or DNA extracted from either of those sample types. Notes on this clone: Its antigen is currently not known. No clone much larger than this one lies a single base away; base qualities are absent.

TCRbeta CDR3 regions were amplified from genomic DNA by means of the immunoSEQ Assay, a bias-controlled multiplex PCR. As for the original processing: Within the assay, amplification of reference gene primers was used to estimate how many nucleated cells each sample contained. To quantify the absolute abundance of each unique TCRbeta CDR3 rearrangement, sequence reads were collapsed and filtered. For each sample, productive Simpson clonality was calculated as the square root of Simpson's diversity index across productive rearrangements. This immuneACCESS table, as held by TCRdb, lists in-frame sequences with V and J called but not all clones. Of the missing ones, under half trace to an unresolved V gene in checked studies; the others have no known cause. Clone size and V and J calls were adopted from that table, with D and trimming inferred from the DNA. The sample table shows about 83,000 clones, and about 70% are seen once. Jointly, the top ten make up about 20% of the sample.

Results the study describes overall, beyond this receptor: Clinical and demographic metadata were provided uncurated, with the amount varying by source and participant.

CDR1 and CDR2, per the germline V gene (reference sequence), are LNHDA and SQIVND. The V and J ends are trimmed by 4 bases and 2 bases, leaving 14 bases between them. The CDR3, cysteine through phenylalanine, is 15 amino acids long. Here the CDR3 DNA is all that survives: 45 bases in frame from base 1. The rearranged chain carries TRBV19 and TRBJ1-1, with TRBD1 perhaps the D gene, on 6 matching bases. The sequence derives from a woman older than 75 with active or convalescent COVID-19. The source material was peripheral blood. The CDR3 region has the sequence CASSTLGQINTEAFF. In nucleotide form, the sequence is TGTGCCAGTAGTACCCTAGGACAGATAAACACTGAAGCTTTCTTT.